This T cell receptor beta chain was recorded in a study of blood T cell repertoires in COVID-19. Libraries were prepared by immunoSEQ multiplex PCR; TCRdb keeps only in-frame clonotypes and omits some of them. The sample has roughly 420,000 clones; over 75% are singletons. V lost 6 bases and J 7 bases, leaving 28 bases between the germline ends. CDR1 is MDHEN and CDR2 is SYDVKM in the germline V gene. The CDR3 covers 18 residues. The rearrangement joins TRBV28 to TRBJ2-1; D perhaps matches TRBD2 (6 bases). The sample taken for sequencing was PBMCs or T cells enriched from blood (not recorded which). The clonotype comes from a woman in her twenties or thirties with acute COVID-19. The CDR3 region has the DNA TGTGCCAGCAGCCGTACATGGGCGAAGGGAGGACATATAAATGAGCAGTTCTTC. Translating it yields CASSRTWAKGGHINEQFF.